This is a list of T cell receptor beta chains from one sample in a study of vaccination effects on CD4 cells after COVID-19. These receptors' targets are unknown. The protocol was immunoSEQ multiplex PCR, while the TCRdb copy is restricted to in-frame clones and leaves out a portion. The table has tens of thousands of clones, under 75% seen once. Sequences were derived from CD4+ T cells from PBMCs cultured with SARS-CoV-2 spike peptides, sampled before COVID-19 vaccination. The source of these receptors is a human donor who had a prior SARS-CoV-2 infection. The CDR3 runs from the conserved cysteine through the conserved F or W. A D gene is named only where the DNA matches it firmly. Clone sizes are given selectively: once, few, many, or a class where the clone is expanded.

cdr3_length: 15
clone_size: .
d_call: TRBD2
v_call: TRBV5-1
j_call: TRBJ2-7
cdr3_aa: CASSFGTSGNYEQYF
cdr3_nt: TGCGCCAGCAGCTTCGGGACTAGCGGGAATTACGAGCAGTACTTC

cdr3_length: 16
clone_size: .
d_call: TRBD1
v_call: TRBV15
j_call: TRBJ1-4
cdr3_aa: CATSAATGRYNEKLFF
cdr3_nt: TGTGCCACCAGCGCCGCGACAGGGAGGTATAATGAAAAACTGTTTTTT

cdr3_length: 16
clone_size: .
d_call: .
v_call: TRBV15
j_call: TRBJ2-5
cdr3_aa: CATSRDASAGWETQYF
cdr3_nt: TGTGCCACCAGCAGAGATGCGTCCGCTGGCTGGGAGACCCAGTACTTC

cdr3_length: 15
clone_size: .
d_call: TRBD1
v_call: TRBV6-5
j_call: TRBJ1-2
cdr3_aa: CASRVVGRGQDGYTF
cdr3_nt: TGTGCCAGCAGGGTGGTTGGCAGGGGGCAGGATGGCTACACCTTC

cdr3_length: 15
clone_size: once
d_call: .
v_call: TRBV21-1
j_call: TRBJ1-1
cdr3_aa: CASSKADQANTEAFF
cdr3_nt: TGTGCCAGCAGCAAGGCGGACCAGGCGAACACTGAAGCTTTCTTT

cdr3_length: 16
clone_size: .
d_call: .
v_call: TRBV7-2
j_call: TRBJ2-7
cdr3_aa: CASSLASTSTTYEQYF
cdr3_nt: TGTGCCAGCAGCTTAGCGTCGACTAGTACCACCTACGAGCAGTACTTC

cdr3_length: 14
clone_size: .
d_call: .
v_call: TRBV30
j_call: TRBJ1-2
cdr3_aa: CAWGAGIGAYGYTF
cdr3_nt: TGTGCCTGGGGGGCTGGGATCGGGGCCTATGGCTACACCTTC

cdr3_length: 14
clone_size: .
d_call: .
v_call: TRBV5-5
j_call: TRBJ2-1
cdr3_aa: CASSLATGYNEQFF
cdr3_nt: TGTGCCAGCAGCTTGGCGACAGGTTACAATGAGCAGTTCTTC

cdr3_length: 12
clone_size: .
d_call: .
v_call: TRBV6-1
j_call: TRBJ2-7
cdr3_aa: CASSENPYEQYF
cdr3_nt: TGTGCCAGCAGTGAAAACCCCTACGAGCAGTACTTC

cdr3_length: 17
clone_size: .
d_call: TRBD2
v_call: TRBV14
j_call: TRBJ2-1
cdr3_aa: CASSQQAGGRFYNEQFF
cdr3_nt: TGTGCCAGCAGTCAACAAGCGGGGGGACGTTTCTACAATGAGCAGTTCTTC

cdr3_length: 12
clone_size: .
d_call: .
v_call: TRBV5-6
j_call: TRBJ2-5
cdr3_aa: CASSLTGETQYF
cdr3_nt: TGTGCCAGCAGCTTGACCGGAGAGACCCAGTACTTC

cdr3_length: 15
clone_size: .
d_call: TRBD1
v_call: TRBV27
j_call: TRBJ2-2
cdr3_aa: CASSFWTGGTGELFF
cdr3_nt: TGTGCCAGCAGTTTCTGGACAGGGGGAACCGGGGAGCTGTTTTTT

cdr3_length: 14
clone_size: once
d_call: .
v_call: TRBV29-1
j_call: TRBJ2-3
cdr3_aa: CSVAPGVGTDTQYF
cdr3_nt: TGCAGCGTGGCTCCAGGGGTGGGCACAGATACGCAGTATTTT

cdr3_length: 15
clone_size: few
d_call: .
v_call: TRBV19
j_call: TRBJ1-3
cdr3_aa: CASSLPGQGGNTIYF
cdr3_nt: TGTGCCAGTAGTCTCCCGGGGCAGGGCGGAAACACCATATATTTT

cdr3_length: 16
clone_size: once
d_call: .
v_call: TRBV6-6
j_call: TRBJ1-1
cdr3_aa: CASKGEGHLMNTEAFF
cdr3_nt: TGTGCCAGTAAGGGGGAGGGGCATCTCATGAACACTGAAGCTTTCTTT

cdr3_length: 14
clone_size: .
d_call: .
v_call: TRBV7-8
j_call: TRBJ1-1
cdr3_aa: CASSFATGYTEAFF
cdr3_nt: TGTGCCAGCAGCTTCGCGACGGGCTACACTGAAGCTTTCTTT

cdr3_length: 15
clone_size: once
d_call: TRBD1
v_call: TRBV3-1/TRBV3-2
j_call: TRBJ2-7
cdr3_aa: CASSQEWDSSYEQYF
cdr3_nt: TGTGCCAGCAGCCAAGAGTGGGACAGCTCCTACGAGCAGTACTTC

cdr3_length: 14
clone_size: .
d_call: .
v_call: TRBV2
j_call: TRBJ1-5
cdr3_aa: CASSETGSNQPQHF
cdr3_nt: TGTGCCAGCAGTGAAACCGGTAGCAATCAGCCCCAGCATTTT

cdr3_length: 17
clone_size: .
d_call: .
v_call: TRBV18
j_call: TRBJ1-3
cdr3_aa: CASSPNSWQISGNTIYF
cdr3_nt: TGTGCCAGCTCACCAAATTCCTGGCAGATTTCTGGAAACACCATATATTTT

cdr3_length: 13
clone_size: .
d_call: TRBD1
v_call: TRBV20-1
j_call: TRBJ2-5
cdr3_aa: CSASYRGMETQYF
cdr3_nt: TGCAGTGCTAGTTACAGGGGAATGGAGACCCAGTACTTC

cdr3_length: 14
clone_size: .
d_call: .
v_call: TRBV6-6
j_call: TRBJ2-5
cdr3_aa: CASSTGGPQETQYF
cdr3_nt: TGTGCCAGCAGTACGGGTGGGCCTCAAGAGACCCAGTACTTC

cdr3_length: 19
clone_size: .
d_call: TRBD2
v_call: TRBV9
j_call: TRBJ2-1
cdr3_aa: CASSPPLGTSGIGDNEQFF
cdr3_nt: TGTGCCAGCAGCCCTCCCCTGGGGACTAGCGGGATTGGAGACAATGAGCAGTTCTTC

cdr3_length: 15
clone_size: .
d_call: TRBD2
v_call: TRBV9
j_call: TRBJ2-5
cdr3_aa: CASSTIAGGGETQYF
cdr3_nt: TGTGCCAGCAGCACAATAGCGGGAGGCGGAGAGACCCAGTACTTC

cdr3_length: 16
clone_size: .
d_call: TRBD2
v_call: TRBV9
j_call: TRBJ2-1
cdr3_aa: CASSVFSGSSYNEQFF
cdr3_nt: TGTGCCAGCAGCGTATTCAGCGGGAGCTCCTACAATGAGCAGTTCTTC

cdr3_length: 14
clone_size: .
d_call: .
v_call: TRBV27
j_call: TRBJ1-5
cdr3_aa: CASSSNTDTGPQHF
cdr3_nt: TGTGCCAGCAGTTCGAACACGGATACTGGGCCCCAGCATTTT

cdr3_length: 15
clone_size: .
d_call: .
v_call: TRBV11-3
j_call: TRBJ2-7
cdr3_aa: CASSLVASPNYEQYF
cdr3_nt: TGTGCCAGCAGCTTAGTTGCGAGCCCTAATTACGAGCAGTACTTC

cdr3_length: 14
clone_size: .
d_call: .
v_call: TRBV6-5
j_call: TRBJ1-1
cdr3_aa: CASRLQGSYTEAFF
cdr3_nt: TGTGCCAGCAGGCTGCAGGGGTCATACACTGAAGCTTTCTTT

cdr3_length: 15
clone_size: .
d_call: TRBD2
v_call: TRBV5-4
j_call: TRBJ2-4
cdr3_aa: CAMKGGGSAKNIQYF
cdr3_nt: TGTGCCATGAAGGGAGGCGGGAGTGCAAAAAACATTCAGTACTTC

cdr3_length: 16
clone_size: .
d_call: TRBD2
v_call: TRBV18
j_call: TRBJ2-5
cdr3_aa: CASSPTTSGGQETQYF
cdr3_nt: TGTGCCAGCTCACCAACGACTAGCGGGGGGCAAGAGACCCAGTACTTC

cdr3_length: 13
clone_size: once
d_call: .
v_call: TRBV3-1/TRBV3-2
j_call: TRBJ1-1
cdr3_aa: CASSQVGGPEAFF
cdr3_nt: TGTGCCAGCAGCCAAGTTGGGGGCCCTGAAGCTTTCTTT

cdr3_length: 14
clone_size: few
d_call: TRBD1
v_call: TRBV9
j_call: TRBJ1-4
cdr3_aa: CASSLQGVGEKLFF
cdr3_nt: TGTGCCAGCAGCCTGCAGGGGGTTGGTGAAAAACTGTTTTTT

cdr3_length: 17
clone_size: .
d_call: TRBD2
v_call: TRBV7-9
j_call: TRBJ2-2
cdr3_aa: CASSPQSGRENTGELFF
cdr3_nt: TGTGCCAGCAGCCCACAAAGCGGGAGGGAGAACACCGGGGAGCTGTTTTTT

cdr3_length: 12
clone_size: .
d_call: .
v_call: TRBV6-5
j_call: TRBJ1-1
cdr3_aa: CASSSLGREAFF
cdr3_nt: TGTGCCAGCAGTTCCCTGGGACGTGAAGCTTTCTTT

cdr3_length: 17
clone_size: .
d_call: TRBD2
v_call: TRBV7-2
j_call: TRBJ2-1
cdr3_aa: CASSLSRLAGTGGEQFF
cdr3_nt: TGTGCCAGCAGCTTAAGCCGATTAGCGGGGACCGGTGGTGAGCAGTTCTTC

cdr3_length: 12
clone_size: .
d_call: .
v_call: TRBV11-3
j_call: TRBJ2-7
cdr3_aa: CASSSFGGVQYF
cdr3_nt: TGTGCCAGCAGCTCGTTCGGTGGCGTGCAGTACTTC

cdr3_length: 15
clone_size: .
d_call: TRBD1
v_call: TRBV19
j_call: TRBJ1-1
cdr3_aa: CASSIVTGDNTEAFF
cdr3_nt: TGTGCCAGTAGTATAGTTACAGGGGACAACACTGAAGCTTTCTTT

cdr3_length: 16
clone_size: .
d_call: TRBD1
v_call: TRBV3-1/TRBV3-2
j_call: TRBJ2-3
cdr3_aa: CASSQEARGLVDTQYF
cdr3_nt: TGTGCCAGCAGCCAAGAGGCCAGGGGGTTGGTGGATACGCAGTATTTT

cdr3_length: 15
clone_size: once
d_call: TRBD2
v_call: TRBV20-1
j_call: TRBJ2-2
cdr3_aa: CSASVRGRPTGELFF
cdr3_nt: TGCAGTGCTAGTGTCCGCGGGAGGCCCACCGGGGAGCTGTTTTTT

cdr3_length: 12
clone_size: .
d_call: .
v_call: TRBV14
j_call: TRBJ2-7
cdr3_aa: CASSPKGSRKYF
cdr3_nt: TGTGCCAGCAGCCCCAAAGGTTCTAGGAAGTACTTC

cdr3_length: 16
clone_size: .
d_call: TRBD2
v_call: TRBV6-5
j_call: TRBJ2-2
cdr3_aa: CASSYQGGAGGGELFF
cdr3_nt: TGTGCCAGCAGTTACCAGGGAGGGGCCGGGGGCGGGGAGCTGTTTTTT

cdr3_length: 14
clone_size: .
d_call: .
v_call: TRBV10-3
j_call: TRBJ2-3
cdr3_aa: CAIRYSTSTDTQYF
cdr3_nt: TGTGCCATCAGATACAGTACTAGCACAGATACGCAGTATTTT

cdr3_length: 15
clone_size: .
d_call: .
v_call: TRBV4-2
j_call: TRBJ2-1
cdr3_aa: CASSQEERTYNEQFF
cdr3_nt: TGTGCCAGCAGCCAAGAGGAGCGGACGTACAATGAGCAGTTCTTC

cdr3_length: 15
clone_size: .
d_call: .
v_call: TRBV7-2
j_call: TRBJ2-7
cdr3_aa: CASSLGGISSYEQYF
cdr3_nt: TGTGCCAGCAGCTTGGGGGGTATTAGCTCCTACGAGCAGTACTTC

cdr3_length: 13
clone_size: .
d_call: .
v_call: TRBV20-1
j_call: TRBJ2-7
cdr3_aa: CSASVGSSYEQYF
cdr3_nt: TGCAGTGCTAGTGTCGGGAGTTCCTACGAGCAGTACTTC

cdr3_length: 14
clone_size: .
d_call: TRBD2
v_call: TRBV7-8
j_call: TRBJ2-7
cdr3_aa: CASTSSGRLYEQYF
cdr3_nt: TGTGCCAGCACCTCTAGCGGGAGACTCTACGAGCAGTACTTC

cdr3_length: 15
clone_size: .
d_call: .
v_call: TRBV24-1
j_call: TRBJ2-1
cdr3_aa: CATSVAGNGWNEQFF
cdr3_nt: TGTGCCACCAGTGTGGCCGGAAATGGGTGGAATGAGCAGTTCTTC

cdr3_length: 15
clone_size: .
d_call: TRBD1
v_call: TRBV6-5
j_call: TRBJ2-7
cdr3_aa: CASSRTYRGINEQYF
cdr3_nt: TGTGCCAGCAGTCGAACGTACAGGGGAATCAACGAGCAGTACTTC

cdr3_length: 16
clone_size: .
d_call: TRBD2
v_call: TRBV9
j_call: TRBJ2-3
cdr3_aa: CASSPPSGSLSDTQYF
cdr3_nt: TGTGCCAGCAGCCCACCTAGCGGGTCGTTATCAGATACGCAGTATTTT

cdr3_length: 14
clone_size: .
d_call: TRBD1
v_call: TRBV3-1/TRBV3-2
j_call: TRBJ1-3
cdr3_aa: CASSSGTGVITIYF
cdr3_nt: TGTGCCAGCAGCTCCGGGACAGGGGTGATCACCATATATTTT

cdr3_length: 13
clone_size: .
d_call: .
v_call: TRBV30
j_call: TRBJ2-5
cdr3_aa: CAWSQGLEETQYF
cdr3_nt: TGTGCCTGGAGCCAGGGACTCGAAGAGACCCAGTACTTC